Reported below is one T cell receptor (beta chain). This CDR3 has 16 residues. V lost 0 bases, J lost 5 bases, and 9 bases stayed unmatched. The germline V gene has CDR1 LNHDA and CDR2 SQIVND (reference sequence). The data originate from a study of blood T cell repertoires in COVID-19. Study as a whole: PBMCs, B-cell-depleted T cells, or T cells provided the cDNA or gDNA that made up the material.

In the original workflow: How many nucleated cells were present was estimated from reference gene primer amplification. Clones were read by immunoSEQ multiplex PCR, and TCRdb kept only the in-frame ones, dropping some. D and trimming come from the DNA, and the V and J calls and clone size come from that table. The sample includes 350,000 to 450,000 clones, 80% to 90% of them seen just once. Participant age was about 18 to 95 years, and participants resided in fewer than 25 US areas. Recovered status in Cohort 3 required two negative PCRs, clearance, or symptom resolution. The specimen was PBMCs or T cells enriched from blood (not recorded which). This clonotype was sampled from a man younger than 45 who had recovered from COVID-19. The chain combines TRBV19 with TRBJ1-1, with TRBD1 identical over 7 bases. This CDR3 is CASSIEATGDGTEAFF. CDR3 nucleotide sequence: TGTGCCAGTAGTATAGAGGCCACAGGGGATGGGACTGAAGCTTTCTTT.